This TCR beta chain was captured by sequencing in a study of blood T cell repertoires in COVID-19. Study background: Sample material is recorded as cDNA or gDNA derived from T cells, B-cell-depleted T cells, or PBMCs.

Only in-frame clones appear in the TCRdb table, and some are missing; sequencing was by immunoSEQ multiplex PCR. The data contain roughly 32,000 clones, approximately 91% of them seen just once; the ten biggest clones take up nearly 10%. Germline V gene sequence: CDR1 LGHNA, CDR2 YNFKEQ. The CDR3 spans 16 residues. The ends lost 0 bases at V and 4 bases at J; junction bases unmatched: 7. V usage is TRBV4-2 and J usage is TRBJ2-3, with TRBD2 identical over 7 bases. The sample comprised peripheral blood. The sequence was collected from a human donor with active COVID-19. The donor label of this sample is uncertain. CDR3 in DNA: TGTGCCAGCAGCCAAGAGTCTAGCGGTTGGGCAGATACGCAGTATTTT. This encodes CASSQESSGWADTQYF.